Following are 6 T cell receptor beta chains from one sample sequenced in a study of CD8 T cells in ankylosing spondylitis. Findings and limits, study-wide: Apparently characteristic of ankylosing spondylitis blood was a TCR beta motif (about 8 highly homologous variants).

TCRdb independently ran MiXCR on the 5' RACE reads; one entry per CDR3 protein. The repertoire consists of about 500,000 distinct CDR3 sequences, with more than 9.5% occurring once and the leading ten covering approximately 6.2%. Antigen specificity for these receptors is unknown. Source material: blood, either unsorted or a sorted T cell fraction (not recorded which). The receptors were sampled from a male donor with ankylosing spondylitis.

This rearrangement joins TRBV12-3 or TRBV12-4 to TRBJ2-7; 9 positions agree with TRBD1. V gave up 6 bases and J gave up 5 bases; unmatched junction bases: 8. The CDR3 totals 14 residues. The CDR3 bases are TGTGCCAGCAGCCGGACAGGGGATTACGACGAGCAGTACTTC. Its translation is CASSRTGDYDEQYF.

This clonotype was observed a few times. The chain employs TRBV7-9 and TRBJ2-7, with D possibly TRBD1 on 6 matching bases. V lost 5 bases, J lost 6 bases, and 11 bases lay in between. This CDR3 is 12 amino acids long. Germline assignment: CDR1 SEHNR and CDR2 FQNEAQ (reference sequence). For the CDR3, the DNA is TGTGCCAGCAGCGTCAGGGGTTCCGAGCAGTACGTC. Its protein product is CASSVRGSEQYV.

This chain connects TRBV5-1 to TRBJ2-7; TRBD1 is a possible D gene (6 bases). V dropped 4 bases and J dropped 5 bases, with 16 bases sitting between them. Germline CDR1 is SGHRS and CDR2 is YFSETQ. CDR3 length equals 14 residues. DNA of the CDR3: TGCGCCAGCAGCAGGACAGTTGCCTTGGACGAGCAGTACTTC. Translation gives CASSRTVALDEQYF.

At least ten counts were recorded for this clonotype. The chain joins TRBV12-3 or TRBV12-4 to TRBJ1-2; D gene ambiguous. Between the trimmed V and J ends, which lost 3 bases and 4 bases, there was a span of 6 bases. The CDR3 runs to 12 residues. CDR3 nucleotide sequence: TGTGCCAGCAGTTTTGACCTCTATGGCTACACCTTC. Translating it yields CASSFDLYGYTF.

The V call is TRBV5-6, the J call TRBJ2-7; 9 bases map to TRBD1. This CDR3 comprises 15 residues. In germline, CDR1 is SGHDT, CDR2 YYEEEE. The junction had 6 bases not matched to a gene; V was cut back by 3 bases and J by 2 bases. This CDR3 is CASSSRDRVPYEQYF. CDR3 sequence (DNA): TGTGCCAGCAGCTCACGGGACAGGGTTCCCTACGAGCAGTACTTC.

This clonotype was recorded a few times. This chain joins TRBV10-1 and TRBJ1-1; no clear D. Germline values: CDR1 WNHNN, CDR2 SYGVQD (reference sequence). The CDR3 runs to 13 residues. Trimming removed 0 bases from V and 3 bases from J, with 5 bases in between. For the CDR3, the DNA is TGCGCCAGCAGTGAGTCGTCAGACACTGAAGCTTTCTTT. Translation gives CASSESSDTEAFF.